Shown below are 30 T cell receptor beta chains from a single sample sequenced in a study of cytomegalovirus exposure and HLA in healthy donors. Primers for the PCR totalled 60 Vbeta and 13 Jbeta. TCRdb keeps only in-frame clones here, not all; method: immunoSEQ multiplex PCR. The data show 150,000 to 200,000 clones, approximately 77% seen once. The sample consisted of PBMCs. All receptors derive from a man aged 35-49 years in good health and CMV-seropositive.

The gene calls are TRBV29-1 and TRBJ2-7; no definite D call. V dropped 7 bases and J dropped 7 bases, with 14 bases sitting between them. Germline loops: CDR1 SQVTM, CDR2 ANQGSEA. The CDR3 is 11 amino acids. The CDR3: CSAGSSNEQYF. Written as DNA, the CDR3 is TGCAGCGCCGGGTCCTCTAATGAGCAGTACTTC.

The chain recombines TRBV6-1 with TRBJ2-2; maybe TRBD2 (6 bases). The CDR3 runs to 14 residues. The V end lost 3 bases, the J end lost 6 bases, and 11 bases lay between the germline ends. Looked up from germline, CDR1 is MNHNS and CDR2 is SASEGT. CDR3 sequence reads: CASSDGTRSGELFF. Here the CDR3 DNA reads TGTGCCAGCAGTGATGGGACTCGTTCCGGGGAGCTGTTTTTT.

To note about this clone: In the same sample, other DNA sequences code for this CDR3. The chain is built from TRBV7-6 and TRBJ1-1, with D unclear. Germline CDR1 SGHVS, CDR2 FNYEAQ. The CDR3 is 16 amino acids. Trimming took 0 bases from V and 0 from J, leaving 11 bases between them. The CDR3 DNA sequence: TGTGCCAGCAGCTTAGCTCCGGAAGCGATGAACACTGAAGCTTTCTTT. As protein: CASSLAPEAMNTEAFF.

With regard to this clone: One end of the junction is discordant with germline, which a read error may explain. The chain combines TRBV28 with TRBJ1-5; a possible D gene is TRBD1 (5 bases). Germline assignment: CDR1 MDHEN and CDR2 SYDVKM. The CDR3 spans 14 residues. As DNA, the CDR3 is TGTACCAGCAGTTACGGAGGGGGCAATCAGCCCCAGCATTTT. This gives the protein CTSSYGGGNQPQHF.

The V call is TRBV19, the J call TRBJ1-2, with 11 bases matching TRBD1. Germline assignment: CDR1 LNHDA and CDR2 SQIVND (reference sequence). V shed 8 bases, J shed 8 bases, and the junction held 10 bases outside the gene matches. The CDR3 is 14 amino acids. CDR3 DNA sequence: TGTGCCAGTGGCCGGGACAGGGGGTTTTGGGGCTACACCTTC. Translating it yields CASGRDRGFWGYTF. Filled out from reference TRBV19 and TRBJ1-2, the complete variable domain reads DGGITQSPKYLFRKEGQNVTLSCEQNLNHDAMYWYRQDPGQGLRLIYYSQIVNDFQKGDIAEGYSVSREKKESFPLTVTSAQKNPTAFYLCASGRDRGFWGYTFGSGTRLTVV.

This sequence joins TRBV4-2 and TRBJ2-7, with TRBD2 matching 12 bases. Germline V lookup: CDR1 LGHNA, CDR2 YNFKEQ. The CDR3 loop spans 20 amino acids. V lost 0 bases, J lost 3 bases, and 15 bases stayed unmatched. CDR3 nucleotide sequence: TGTGCCAGCAGCCAAGAGTTCGGACTAGCGGGGTTCCTCGGTAGCTACGAGCAGTACTTC. This sequence encodes CASSQEFGLAGFLGSYEQYF.

The V gene is TRBV5-4, the J gene TRBJ2-7; 7 nucleotides align to TRBD1. The CDR3 has 15 amino acids. Trimming took 5 bases from V and 1 from J; bases not matched to a gene: 9. Germline-derived CDR1 and CDR2 are SGHNT and YYREEE (reference sequence). CDR3 loop: CASSFDRELSYEQYF. The CDR3 coding sequence is TGTGCCAGCAGTTTCGACAGGGAATTATCCTACGAGCAGTACTTC.

This sequence joins TRBV7-9 and TRBJ2-3; D is possibly TRBD1 (6 bases). The CDR3 consists of 13 residues. The germline V gene has CDR1 SEHNR and CDR2 FQNEAQ (reference sequence). V was pared by 5 bases and J by 4 bases, with 10 bases between. This CDR3 reads CASSPRGPDTQYF. DNA for the CDR3: TGTGCCAGCAGCCCCAGGGGTCCAGATACGCAGTATTTT.

This rearrangement joins TRBV18 to TRBJ2-5; 12 positions agree with TRBD2. CDR1 is KGHSH and CDR2 is LQKENI in the germline V gene. The CDR3 is 16 residues long. Trimming cost V 5 bases and J 1 base; bases outside gene matches: 5. CDR3 bases: TGTGCCAGCTCAGCTAGCGGGGGGGTTCTCCAAGAGACCCAGTACTTC. This gives the protein CASSASGGVLQETQYF. Together with reference TRBV18 and TRBJ2-5, the CDR3 gives the full variable domain: NAGVMQNPRHLVRRRGQEARLRCSPMKGHSHVYWYRQLPEEGLKFMVYLQKENIIDESGMPKERFSAEFPKEGPSILRIQQVVRGDSAAYFCASSASGGVLQETQYFGPGTRLLVL.

The chain recombines TRBV2 with TRBJ2-7, with D maybe TRBD2 (6 bases). Trimming removed 6 bases at V and 7 bases at J, with 19 bases between. The CDR3 has 14 residues. Per the germline V gene, CDR1 is SNHLY and CDR2 is FYNNEI. Here the CDR3 reads CASRAASEYYEQYF. In nucleotides, the CDR3 is TGTGCCAGCAGGGCGGCTAGCGAGTATTATGAGCAGTACTTC.

CDR3 coding DNA: TGTGCCAGCAGTTATGGCAGGGGGTCCGAAAAACTGTTTTTT. It translates to CASSYGRGSEKLFF. The rearrangement uses TRBV6-5 and TRBJ1-4; TRBD1 aligns across 7 bases. The V gene end was trimmed by 3 bases and the J gene end by 8 bases; junction bases not matched to a gene: 6. Germline values: CDR1 MNHEY, CDR2 SVGAGI. The CDR3 runs to 14 residues.

The chain uses TRBV7-2 and TRBJ1-2, with 7 bases that match TRBD1. Germline V gene sequence: CDR1 SGHTA, CDR2 FQGNSA. CDR3 length equals 16 residues. With 0 bases clipped from V and 4 bases from J, the junction kept 8 bases outside the gene matches. The CDR3 is CASSLAVGQAGYGYTF. CDR3 DNA: TGTGCCAGCAGCTTAGCGGTTGGACAGGCTGGCTATGGCTACACCTTC.

The V call is TRBV15, the J call TRBJ2-1, with TRBD1 matching 7 bases. The CDR3 contains 15 residues. Germline values: CDR1 LNHNV, CDR2 YYDKDF (reference sequence). V lost 3 bases to trimming and J lost 3 bases; unmatched junction nucleotides: 5. The CDR3 DNA is TGTGCCACCAGCAGGCTCAGGGGGAACTACAATGAGCAGTTCTTC. Protein product: CATSRLRGNYNEQFF.

This chain links TRBV10-2 with TRBJ1-1; possible D gene TRBD1, 6 bases. This CDR3 has 15 amino acids. The germline CDR1 and CDR2 sequences are WSHSY and SAAADI. The germline V and J ends were trimmed by 6 bases and 0 bases, with 14 bases remaining between them. CDR3 bases: TGCGCCAGCAGGTCCGAGGGGGGGATGAACACTGAAGCTTTCTTT. This gives the protein CASRSEGGMNTEAFF.

The rearrangement uses TRBV5-1 and TRBJ2-3, with 9 bases matching TRBD2. V lost 2 bases to trimming and J lost 4 bases; unmatched junction nucleotides: 8. Germline V gene data show CDR1 as SGHRS and CDR2 as YFSETQ. This CDR3 has 16 residues. In nucleotides, the CDR3 is TGCGCCAGCAGCTTCTCGAGCGGGGGGCTAGCAGATACGCAGTATTTT. Protein sequence: CASSFSSGGLADTQYF.

J is TRBJ2-7 and V is TRBV2; 9 bases match TRBD1. Germline loops: CDR1 SNHLY, CDR2 FYNNEI. The trim removed 3 bases at V and 3 bases at J, leaving 3 bases unmatched. This CDR3 spans 14 amino acids. The CDR3 loop is CASSDVTGGYEQYF. The CDR3, as DNA: TGTGCCAGCAGTGACGTGACAGGGGGCTACGAGCAGTACTTC. Drawing the rest from reference TRBV2 and TRBJ2-7, the complete variable domain is EPEVTQTPSHQVTQMGQEVILRCVPISNHLYFYWYRQILGQKVEFLVSFYNNEISEKSEIFDDQFSVERPDGSNFTLKIRSTKLEDSAMYFCASSDVTGGYEQYFGPGTRLTVT.

This chain links TRBV5-1 with TRBJ1-1, with 10 bases identical to TRBD1. Germline-derived CDR1 and CDR2 are SGHRS and YFSETQ. The V gene end was trimmed by 4 bases and the J gene end by 5 bases; junction bases not matched to a gene: 8. The CDR3 is 15 residues long. CDR3 amino acids: CASSLWTGGDTEAFF. CDR3 nucleotides: TGCGCCAGCAGCCTGTGGACAGGGGGTGATACTGAAGCTTTCTTT.

The V gene is TRBV19, the J gene TRBJ2-7; D perhaps matches TRBD2 (6 bases). The germline gives CDR1 LNHDA, CDR2 SQIVND (reference sequence). V lost 5 bases and J lost 3, with 14 bases in between. CDR3 length equals 14 residues. In DNA, the CDR3 is TGTGCCAGTAGTTTCCGGGACGGGGGCTACGAGCAGTACTTC. Translation: CASSFRDGGYEQYF.

CDR3 DNA: TGTGCCAGCAGTTTCTTTAATTTGACAGGGGCGTACGAGCAGTACTTC. This encodes CASSFFNLTGAYEQYF. V usage is TRBV28 and J usage is TRBJ2-7; the match to TRBD1 covers 8 bases. The CDR3 is 16 amino acids. Trimming removed 3 bases from V and 4 bases from J; junction bases left unmatched: 11. The germline V gene encodes CDR1 MDHEN and CDR2 SYDVKM. Drawing the rest from reference TRBV28 and TRBJ2-7, the complete variable domain is DVKVTQSSRYLVKRTGEKVFLECVQDMDHENMFWYRQDPGLGLRLIYFSYDVKMKEKGDIPEGYSVSREKKERFSLILESASTNQTSMYLCASSFFNLTGAYEQYFGPGTRLTVT.

The genes are TRBV27 and TRBJ2-5, with 15 bases identical to TRBD2. This CDR3 is 22 amino acids long. Germline CDR1 MNHEY, CDR2 SMNVEV (reference sequence). After removal of 3 bases from V and 5 bases from J, the junction contained 22 bases not matched to a gene. The DNA for the CDR3 is TGTGCCAGCAGTTTGCGATACCCCTCGGGACTAGCGGGAGGTGGGGAGGGGGAGACCCAGTACTTC. Protein product: CASSLRYPSGLAGGGEGETQYF.

V and J are TRBV10-3 and TRBJ2-2, with D possibly TRBD1 on 5 matching bases. Looked up from germline, CDR1 is ENHRY and CDR2 is SYGVKD. V lost 10 bases to trimming and J lost 4 bases, with 7 bases between them. This CDR3 spans 11 amino acids. The CDR3 loop is CASGATGELFF. The CDR3 DNA follows: TGTGCCAGTGGGGCCACCGGGGAGCTGTTTTTT.

The chain is built from TRBV7-2 and TRBJ2-3, with 10 bases fitting TRBD2. The CDR3 extends over 15 amino acids. Germline V gene lookup returns CDR1 SGHTA and CDR2 FQGNSA. After removal of 3 bases from V and 4 bases from J, the junction contained 4 bases not matched to a gene. CDR3 region: CASSFGTSASDTQYF. DNA of the CDR3: TGTGCCAGCAGCTTCGGGACTAGCGCCTCAGATACGCAGTATTTT.

V is TRBV28 and J is TRBJ2-3; 8 bases are a match to TRBD2. The V gene end was trimmed by 11 bases and the J gene end by 2 bases; junction bases not matched to a gene: 9. Looked up from germline, CDR1 is MDHEN and CDR2 is SYDVKM. The CDR3 sequence is 14 residues long. The CDR3 here is CASGGRKNTDTQYF. The CDR3 DNA is TGTGCCTCGGGGGGGAGGAAAAACACAGATACGCAGTATTTT. Full variable domain (remainder filled in from reference TRBV28 and TRBJ2-3): DVKVTQSSRYLVKRTGEKVFLECVQDMDHENMFWYRQDPGLGLRLIYFSYDVKMKEKGDIPEGYSVSREKKERFSLILESASTNQTSMYLCASGGRKNTDTQYFGPGTRLTVL.

This sequence joins TRBV7-9 and TRBJ1-5; TRBD1 aligns across 8 bases. V was clipped by 5 bases and J by 0 bases; unmatched bases: 15. There are 19 residues in the CDR3. The germline V gene encodes CDR1 SEHNR and CDR2 FQNEAQ (reference sequence). The CDR3 coding sequence is TGTGCCAGCAGCCCCTCAGGACAGGGTAAAGGGTATAGCAATCAGCCCCAGCATTTT. Its protein product is CASSPSGQGKGYSNQPQHF.

The genes are TRBV5-8 and TRBJ2-7; TRBD1 agrees at 8 bases. V lost 2 bases, J lost 5 bases, and 3 bases stayed unmatched. The length of the CDR3 is 13 residues. Germline V lookup: CDR1 SGHTS, CDR2 YDEGEE. The CDR3 nucleotides read TGTGCCAGCAGCTTCCAGGGGGCAGACGAGCAGTACTTC. This encodes CASSFQGADEQYF.

This CDR3 is CASSWTWGRGFFYEQYF. The CDR3 bases are TGCGCCAGCAGCTGGACCTGGGGCAGGGGTTTTTTCTACGAGCAGTACTTC. The chain links TRBV5-1 to TRBJ2-7; tentatively, D is TRBD1 (6 bases). V was cut by 3 bases and J by 3 bases, with 22 bases left in between. Germline V lookup: CDR1 SGHRS, CDR2 YFSETQ. The CDR3 has 17 residues.

The rearrangement uses TRBV6-5 and TRBJ2-3; D perhaps matches TRBD2 (6 bases). CDR1 is MNHEY, CDR2 SVGAGI, per germline. The CDR3 sequence is 13 residues long. Trimming stripped 8 bases from V and 12 bases from J, with 21 bases between. DNA for the CDR3: TGTGCCAGCTCAGCGTACCGGGACTTTGAACAGTATTTT. Amino acids: CASSAYRDFEQYF.

This clone showed up just a few times. The chain links TRBV4-3 to TRBJ2-5; 10 nucleotides match TRBD2. The CDR3 length is 17 residues. Germline CDR1 reads LGHNA; CDR2 reads YSLEER. Trimming took 0 bases from V and 2 from J; bases not matched to a gene: 6. CDR3 amino acids: CASSQDWGAGGQETQYF. The CDR3 region has the DNA TGCGCCAGCAGCCAAGATTGGGGAGCGGGAGGGCAAGAGACCCAGTACTTC.

This sequence joins TRBV28 and TRBJ2-3; D not resolved. V lost 6 bases and J 10 bases, leaving 23 bases between the germline ends. From germline, CDR1 is MDHEN and CDR2 SYDVKM. The CDR3 is 15 amino acids. In nucleotides, the CDR3 is TGTGCCAGCAGACCCCCGGCGCCAGAACGAGGATCGCAGTATTTT. This gives the protein CASRPPAPERGSQYF.

The rearrangement uses TRBV7-9 and TRBJ2-6; 11 bases fit TRBD1. This CDR3 is built from 16 residues. Germline loops: CDR1 SEHNR, CDR2 FQNEAQ (reference sequence). J was trimmed by 2 bases and V by 4 bases; bases with no gene match: 1. As DNA, the CDR3 is TGTGCCAGCAGCTCGGGACAGGGGGCTGGGGCCAACGTCCTGACTTTC. Protein product: CASSSGQGAGANVLTF.